The TCR beta chain under discussion was sequenced for a study of shared clonotypes between healthy human individuals. The method was immunoSEQ multiplex PCR; TCRdb's version includes in-frame clones alone and lacks a portion of them. This table holds almost 750,000 clones, roughly 72% found once. Deletions cut 8 bases from V and 1 base from J, with 15 bases between. The germline CDR1 and CDR2 sequences are MNHNS and SASEGT. The CDR3 consists of 15 residues. What was sequenced was memory CD4+ T cells sorted from blood. Stated subset: CD45RA-negative fraction. The receptor was isolated from a woman in her 30s in good health. The rearrangement joins TRBV6-1 to TRBJ1-3; D is uncertain. The CDR3 sequence: CASLIYAASGNTIYF. The CDR3 DNA reads as TGTGCCAGCTTAATATATGCGGCATCTGGAAACACCATATATTTT.